Shown below are 10 T cell receptor beta chains from a single sample sequenced in a study of identical twins. TCRdb independently ran MiXCR on the 5' RACE reads; one entry per CDR3 protein. The sample comprises approximately 670,000 distinct CDR3 sequences, approximately 6% of which are singletons, and 1.5% to 2% rests with the top ten. Sequencing was carried out using naive T cells sorted from blood. All receptors come from a man between 18 and 35 years old in good health.

This clonotype was counted ten times or more. The chain links TRBV27 to TRBJ1-5, with TRBD1 identical over 7 bases. CDR1 and CDR2 (germline): MNHEY, SMNVEV (reference sequence). The CDR3 consists of 13 residues. Trimming took 3 bases from V and 5 from J; bases not matched to a gene: 1. The CDR3 nucleotides are TGTGCCAGCAGTTTTGGGACAGATCAGCCCCAGCATTTT. It yields the protein CASSFGTDQPQHF.

This clonotype has ten or more counts. In nucleotides, the CDR3 is TGTGCCAGCAGCTTAAAAGGGACAGGGTCCGGGGAGCTGTTTTTT. Translating it yields CASSLKGTGSGELFF. The chain carries TRBV7-9 and TRBJ2-2, with 9 bases lining up with TRBD1. Germline CDR1 SEHNR, CDR2 FQNEAQ (reference sequence). V trimming: 2 bases; J trimming: 6 bases; junction bases outside the gene matches: 4. There are 15 residues in the CDR3. Full variable domain (remainder filled in from reference TRBV7-9 and TRBJ2-2): DTGVSQNPRHKITKRGQNVTFRCDPISEHNRLYWYRQTLGQGPEFLTYFQNEAQLEKSRLLSDRFSAERPKGSFSTLEIQRTEQGDSAMYLCASSLKGTGSGELFFGEGSRLTVL.

This clonotype was detected ten times or more. The rearrangement uses TRBV29-1 and TRBJ2-1, with D maybe TRBD2 (6 bases). V was trimmed by 0 bases and J by 4 bases, leaving 16 bases between them. The CDR3 is 16 amino acids. Germline V gene sequence: CDR1 SQVTM, CDR2 ANQGSEA. In DNA form, the CDR3 reads TGCAGCGTTGAAGATAGTGCGACTAGGGGTTACAATGAGCAGTTCTTC. This codes for CSVEDSATRGYNEQFF.

The chain links TRBV6-1 to TRBJ1-5; 8 positions match TRBD1. This CDR3 contains 14 residues. Germline CDR1 is MNHNS and CDR2 is SASEGT. After removal of 6 bases from V and 1 base from J, the junction contained 2 bases not matched to a gene. DNA for the CDR3: TGTGCCAGCAGCTGGACAGGGAGCAATCAGCCCCAGCATTTT. Translating it yields CASSWTGSNQPQHF.

The J gene is TRBJ2-1, the V gene TRBV12-3 or TRBV12-4; 14 bases are a match to TRBD2. With V trimmed by 7 bases and J by 5 bases, 13 bases remained unmatched. The CDR3 extends over 18 amino acids. The CDR3 DNA is TGTGCCAGCACCCCGGGACTAGCGGGAGATCCCGGCCACAATGAGCAGTTCTTC. Amino acids: CASTPGLAGDPGHNEQFF.

V is TRBV30 and J is TRBJ2-1; 8 bases fit TRBD2. CDR3 size: 16 residues. J lost 7 bases, V lost 3 bases, and 14 bases had no gene match. From germline, CDR1 is GTSNPN and CDR2 SVGIG (reference sequence). The CDR3 sequence is CAWRLDPGGPGNEQFF. The DNA for the CDR3 is TGTGCCTGGAGGCTTGATCCGGGAGGGCCTGGGAATGAGCAGTTCTTC.

This clonotype was detected many times. J is TRBJ1-2 and V is TRBV10-3; D gene ambiguous. Trimming took off 2 bases at V and 7 bases at J, with 8 bases between the two ends. In germline, CDR1 is ENHRY, CDR2 SYGVKD. CDR3 size: 12 residues. The CDR3 region is CAISEGPLGYTF. The CDR3 DNA sequence: TGTGCCATCAGTGAGGGGCCGCTTGGCTACACCTTC.

Many counts were recorded for this clonotype. The DNA of the CDR3 is TGTGCCAGCAGCCCCGAGGGGCTCCTGGATGAAAAACTGTTTTTT. Protein product: CASSPEGLLDEKLFF. The rearrangement uses TRBV28 and TRBJ1-4, with a tentative D call TRBD1 (5 bases). V gave up 6 bases and J gave up 6 bases, with 17 bases separating them. Germline V gene data show CDR1 as MDHEN and CDR2 as SYDVKM. This CDR3 is built from 15 residues. The full variable domain, rest sourced from reference TRBV28 and TRBJ1-4, is DVKVTQSSRYLVKRTGEKVFLECVQDMDHENMFWYRQDPGLGLRLIYFSYDVKMKEKGDIPEGYSVSREKKERFSLILESASTNQTSMYLCASSPEGLLDEKLFFGSGTQLSVL.

This clonotype was counted ten times or more. This sequence joins TRBV12-3 or TRBV12-4 and TRBJ2-2; 7 bases are shared with TRBD1. The CDR3 runs 12 residues. The V gene end was trimmed by 6 bases and the J gene end by 5 bases; junction bases not matched to a gene: 0. The CDR3 DNA is TGTGCCAGCAGACAGGGGACCGGGGAGCTGTTTTTT. Translation: CASRQGTGELFF.

This clonotype has at least ten counts. The chain joins TRBV5-1 to TRBJ2-1, with 8 positions matching TRBD1. The trim removed 3 bases at V and 1 base at J, leaving 3 bases unmatched. Germline CDR1 is SGHRS and CDR2 is YFSETQ. CDR3 length: 15 residues. As DNA, the CDR3 is TGCGCCAGCAGCTACACAGGGGGTTCCTACAATGAGCAGTTCTTC. Translated, it gives CASSYTGGSYNEQFF.